One and the same sample provided the 32 T cell receptor beta chains below, sequenced in a study of T-cell reconstitution after alpha-beta-depleted transplantation in children. A TCRbeta library incorporating unique molecular identifiers was prepared. TCRdb re-called the PCR reads through MiXCR, storing one row per CDR3 protein. The sample shows about 360,000 distinct CDR3 sequences, about an eighth of them seen only once. Specimen: PBMCs, collected from the stem cell graft. These receptors all come from a human donor who donated a stem cell graft to a child with Fanconi anemia.

This clonotype was observed many times. V usage is TRBV5-5 and J usage is TRBJ1-1; no definite D call. The CDR3 spans 13 residues. V gave up 0 bases and J gave up 0 bases, with 3 bases separating them. CDR1 SGHKS and CDR2 YYEKEE come from the germline V gene (reference sequence). In nucleotides, the CDR3 is TGTGCCAGCAGCTTGGTAGTGAACACTGAAGCTTTCTTT. Residues: CASSLVVNTEAFF. Based on the CDR3 plus reference TRBV5-5 and TRBJ1-1, the full variable domain is DAGVTQSPTHLIKTRGQQVTLRCSPISGHKSVSWYQQVLGQGPQFIFQYYEKEERGRGNFPDRFSARQFPNYSSELNVNALLLGDSALYLCASSLVVNTEAFFGQGTRLTVV.

V usage is TRBV5-1 and J usage is TRBJ2-1; D unresolved. Trimming took off 4 bases at V and 10 bases at J, with 21 bases between the two ends. Germline values: CDR1 SGHRS, CDR2 YFSETQ. The CDR3 has 15 amino acids. This CDR3 is CASSLGSAGNVEQFF. CDR3 in DNA: TGCGCCAGCAGCCTTGGATCAGCAGGAAATGTGGAGCAGTTCTTC.

This clonotype was counted many times. V usage is TRBV7-2 and J usage is TRBJ1-2; D might be TRBD1 (5 bases). Germline loops: CDR1 SGHTA, CDR2 FQGNSA. CDR3 length: 17 amino acids. Trimming cost V 2 bases and J 3 bases, with 19 bases left between them. The CDR3 here is CASSLMGGRGSDYGYTF. The CDR3, as DNA: TGTGCCAGCAGCTTAATGGGGGGTCGGGGGTCGGACTATGGCTACACCTTC.

This clonotype was detected many times. This rearrangement joins TRBV12-3 or TRBV12-4 to TRBJ2-3; maybe TRBD2 (5 bases). The CDR3 runs to 12 residues. V lost 8 bases and J 11 bases, leaving 17 bases between the germline ends. The CDR3 spells CASQAEALGQYF. CDR3 bases: TGTGCCAGCCAGGCGGAGGCCCTAGGGCAGTATTTT.

This clonotype came up a few times. The chain uses TRBV20-1 and TRBJ2-1; D remains ambiguous. The CDR3 runs 11 residues. From germline, CDR1 is DFQATT and CDR2 SNEGSKA (reference sequence). V was trimmed by 5 bases and J by 7 bases, leaving 9 bases between them. The CDR3 DNA sequence: TGCAGTGCTTCCTCGGAAAATGAGCAGTTCTTC. Translated, it gives CSASSENEQFF.

This clonotype turned up a few times. V usage is TRBV20-1 and J usage is TRBJ1-1; 11 nucleotides match TRBD1. The CDR3 extends over 16 amino acids. V shed 4 bases and J 6 bases; nucleotides not matched to a gene: 13. The germline CDR1 and CDR2 sequences are DFQATT and SNEGSKA (reference sequence). CDR3 sequence (DNA): TGCAGTGCTAATCAAGGGACAGGGGGATCCCATTCTGAAGCTTTCTTT. Amino acid sequence: CSANQGTGGSHSEAFF.

The gene calls are TRBV5-1 and TRBJ1-2, with D possibly matching TRBD1 (5 bases). The CDR3 runs to 15 residues. V dropped 4 bases and J dropped 2 bases, with 15 bases sitting between them. The germline CDR1 and CDR2 sequences are SGHRS and YFSETQ. The CDR3 nucleotides read TGCGCCAGCAGCCCAGCCCCGACAGCAAACTATGGCTACACCTTC. Residues: CASSPAPTANYGYTF.

This clonotype was seen a few times. The gene calls are TRBV5-1 and TRBJ1-1; D not certain. Germline CDR1 and CDR2: SGHRS and YFSETQ. The CDR3 is 14 amino acids. V lost 4 bases to trimming and J lost 0 bases, with 10 bases between them. In DNA form, the CDR3 reads TGCGCCAGCAGCCGGGAAGGAGTGAACACTGAAGCTTTCTTT. It is translated as CASSREGVNTEAFF.

This clonotype was detected a few times. This chain joins TRBV5-1 and TRBJ2-3, with 10 bases lining up with TRBD2. Germline V CDR1 and CDR2: SGHRS, YFSETQ. The CDR3 runs to 15 residues. After removal of 2 bases from V and 3 bases from J, the junction contained 3 bases not matched to a gene. The CDR3 here is CASSLPGLATDTQYF. The CDR3 DNA reads as TGCGCCAGCAGCTTACCGGGACTAGCGACAGATACGCAGTATTTT.

The rearrangement links TRBV12-3 or TRBV12-4 to TRBJ2-1; 10 bases are a match to TRBD1. The V gene end was trimmed by 5 bases and the J gene end by 5 bases; junction bases not matched to a gene: 9. The CDR3 spans 16 residues. The CDR3 DNA sequence: TGTGCCAGCAGTGGTCCGGGACAGGGGAAGGACAATGAGCAGTTCTTC. Residues: CASSGPGQGKDNEQFF.

This clonotype appeared a few times. The rearrangement joins TRBV20-1 to TRBJ1-5; 8 bases are a match to TRBD1. This CDR3 is 13 amino acids long. CDR1 is DFQATT, CDR2 SNEGSKA, per germline (reference sequence). With V trimmed by 4 bases and J by 6 bases, 5 bases remained unmatched. The CDR3 DNA reads TGCAGTGCTAAGGACAGGGAGGCTCAGCCCCAGCATTTT. Amino acid sequence: CSAKDREAQPQHF.

V and J are TRBV15 and TRBJ1-6, with D possibly TRBD1 on 5 matching bases. Germline V gene data show CDR1 as LNHNV and CDR2 as YYDKDF (reference sequence). The CDR3 spans 16 residues. V gave up 3 bases and J gave up 7 bases, with 16 bases separating them. The CDR3 loop is CATSSGGARVNSPLHF. The CDR3 DNA follows: TGTGCCACCAGCAGCGGTGGGGCCAGGGTGAATTCACCCCTCCACTTT. The full variable domain, rest sourced from reference TRBV15 and TRBJ1-6, is DAMVIQNPRYQVTQFGKPVTLSCSQTLNHNVMYWYQQKSSQAPKLLFHYYDKDFNNEADTPDNFQSRRPNTSFCFLDIRSPGLGDTAMYLCATSSGGARVNSPLHFGNGTRLTVT.

This clonotype was counted a few times. This rearrangement joins TRBV27 to TRBJ1-6; unclear D gene. This CDR3 comprises 13 residues. With 2 bases removed from V and 8 bases from J, the gap between germline ends came to 7 bases. Germline CDR1 reads MNHEY; CDR2 reads SMNVEV (reference sequence). The CDR3 coding sequence is TGTGCCAGCAGTTTAATCGGGTATTCACCCCTCCACTTT. Protein sequence: CASSLIGYSPLHF.

This clonotype was counted only a few times. The chain uses TRBV24-1 and TRBJ1-5; D gene unclear. Germline CDR1 KGHDR, CDR2 SFDVKD. Trimming cost V 6 bases and J 10 bases, with 12 bases left between them. The CDR3 runs 12 residues. CDR3 DNA sequence: TGTGCCACCAGTCCCGGGGAGGGTCCCCAGCATTTT. This sequence encodes CATSPGEGPQHF.

This clonotype was recorded a few times. V is TRBV6-2 or TRBV6-3 and J is TRBJ1-1; D ambiguous. The CDR3 length is 12 residues. V was shortened by 4 bases and J by 9 bases, with 12 bases between the two germline ends. Germline CDR1 MNHEY, CDR2 SVGEGT. The chain's CDR3 is CASSSGSRKAFF. For the CDR3, the DNA is TGTGCCAGCAGTTCCGGGTCTCGAAAAGCTTTCTTT.

This chain joins TRBV12-5 and TRBJ2-7; no clear D. Trimming removed 0 bases at V and 2 bases at J, with 11 bases between. Germline V gene lookup returns CDR1 LGHNT and CDR2 FRNRAP. CDR3 length: 15 residues. The CDR3 nucleotides read TGTGCTAGTGGTTTGGTATTAGGCAGCGCCTACGAGCAGTACTTC. It translates to CASGLVLGSAYEQYF.

This clonotype was detected many times. The chain has TRBV28 and TRBJ2-1; no definite D call. V lost 6 bases to trimming and J lost 6 bases, with 9 bases between them. The CDR3 totals 12 residues. The germline V gene encodes CDR1 MDHEN and CDR2 SYDVKM. The CDR3 DNA reads TGTGCCAGCAGCTACGCAATCAATGAGCAGTTCTTC. This encodes CASSYAINEQFF.

The rearrangement links TRBV27 to TRBJ2-2; D perhaps matches TRBD2 (7 bases). CDR1 MNHEY and CDR2 SMNVEV come from the germline V gene (reference sequence). The V end was cut by 7 bases, the J end by 7 bases, with 19 bases between. The length of the CDR3 is 15 residues. The CDR3 coding sequence is TGTGCCAGCAAAACAATAGGGGGGGCCGGCGGGGAGCTGTTTTTT. Amino acid sequence: CASKTIGGAGGELFF.

J is TRBJ2-1 and V is TRBV4-3; D perhaps matches TRBD2 (7 bases). This CDR3 comprises 13 residues. V lost 0 bases, J lost 12 bases, and 12 bases lay in between. Germline V lookup: CDR1 LGHNA, CDR2 YSLEER. This chain's CDR3 is CASSQDRGGVQFF. Here the CDR3 DNA reads TGCGCCAGCAGCCAAGATCGAGGGGGGGTGCAGTTCTTC.

The V and J genes are TRBV6-2 or TRBV6-3 and TRBJ2-2; the match to TRBD2 covers 9 bases. The V and J ends lost 1 base and 0 bases, in that order; junction bases with no gene match: 6. CDR1 and CDR2 from the germline V gene are MNHEY and SVGEGT. This CDR3 has 18 residues. The CDR3 DNA reads as TGTGCCAGCAGTTACTGGCGGGGGGGAATATCGAACACCGGGGAGCTGTTTTTT. This translates into CASSYWRGGISNTGELFF.

This clonotype was counted ten times or more. The J gene is TRBJ2-1, the V gene TRBV5-1; 14 bases agree with TRBD2. Germline loops: CDR1 SGHRS, CDR2 YFSETQ. V lost 5 bases and J lost 9; bases outside the gene matches: 7. The CDR3 length is 15 residues. CDR3 bases: TGCGCCAGCAGTGACGGGACTAGCGGGGGAAGTGAGCAGTTCTTC. Translating gives CASSDGTSGGSEQFF.

This clonotype came up a few times. In DNA form, the CDR3 reads TGTGCCAGCTCCTTAGGACGTTATTCACCCCTCCACTTT. It codes for CASSLGRYSPLHF. This chain connects TRBV7-9 to TRBJ1-6; no definite D call. From germline, CDR1 is SEHNR and CDR2 FQNEAQ (reference sequence). The V gene lost 8 bases and the J gene lost 8 bases, with 13 bases spanning the gap. CDR3 length: 13 residues.

This clonotype showed up just a few times. The chain has TRBV21-1 and TRBJ1-4; TRBD1, the table's D call, lacks a check against the DNA. TRBV21-1 is deemed a pseudogene. There are 19 residues in the CDR3. The CDR3 sequence: CASSKALWAGSIRWEKLFF. The CDR3 bases are TGTGCCAGCAGCAAAGCGCTTTGGGCAGGGAGTATTAGATGGGAAAAACTGTTTTTT.

In this sample, this clonotype turned up many times. The chain links TRBV19 to TRBJ1-1, with D uncertain. CDR3 length: 16 amino acids. With 4 bases removed from V and 0 bases from J, the gap between germline ends came to 15 bases. From germline, CDR1 is LNHDA and CDR2 SQIVND (reference sequence). The CDR3 region has the DNA TGTGCCAGTAGTACCCCGGACCAATCAATGAACACTGAAGCTTTCTTT. The encoded protein is CASSTPDQSMNTEAFF.

V is TRBV20-1 and J is TRBJ2-5, with D maybe TRBD2 (5 bases). CDR1 is DFQATT, CDR2 SNEGSKA, per germline (reference sequence). Trimming cost V 7 bases and J 3 bases, with 15 bases left between them. The CDR3 length is 13 residues. The CDR3 here is CSEMRVGEETQYF. In nucleotides, the CDR3 is TGCAGTGAGATGAGGGTCGGGGAAGAGACCCAGTACTTC.

This clonotype was recorded a few times. The V gene is TRBV7-6, the J gene TRBJ2-2; maybe TRBD1 (6 bases). The germline CDR1 and CDR2 sequences are SGHVS and FNYEAQ. V shed 5 bases and J shed 7 bases, with 11 bases lying between them. The CDR3 runs 13 residues. In DNA form, the CDR3 reads TGTGCCAGCAGCCCATGGGGGCTCGGGGAGCTGTTTTTT. The encoded protein is CASSPWGLGELFF. The whole variable domain, filled in from reference TRBV7-6 and TRBJ2-2, reads GAGVSQSPRYKVTKRGQDVALRCDPISGHVSLYWYRQALGQGPEFLTYFNYEAQQDKSGLPNDRFSAERPEGSISTLTIQRTEQRDSAMYRCASSPWGLGELFFGEGSRLTVL.

This clonotype was counted only a few times. This chain joins TRBV18 and TRBJ1-1; D unclear. Germline V gives CDR1 KGHSH, CDR2 LQKENI. V lost 0 bases, J lost 7 bases, and 9 bases lay in between. The CDR3 covers 13 residues. The CDR3 DNA sequence: TGTGCCAGCTCACCACCGTCTGAGGGTGAAGCTTTCTTT. Encoded protein: CASSPPSEGEAFF.

The chain links TRBV7-2 to TRBJ1-1, with D uncertain. V was cut by 1 base and J by 8 bases, with 8 bases left in between. Germline-derived CDR1 and CDR2 are SGHTA and FQGNSA. This CDR3 spans 12 amino acids. Written as DNA, the CDR3 is TGTGCCAGCAGCTTAGGGCGATTGGAAGCTTTCTTT. The encoded protein is CASSLGRLEAFF.

On this clonotype itself: A much more abundant neighbour one base away suggests this may be a read error. This rearrangement joins TRBV28 to TRBJ2-5, with D unclear. Trimming cost V 4 bases and J 2 bases, with 20 bases left between them. The CDR3 consists of 17 residues. CDR1 MDHEN and CDR2 SYDVKM come from the germline V gene. This CDR3 is CASSSASSNRLQETQYF. Written as DNA, the CDR3 is TGTGCCAGCAGTTCCGCCTCATCAAATAGGCTGCAAGAGACCCAGTACTTC.

About this clonotype itself: The germline gene is not matched at one end of the junction; a read error may be the cause. This chain uses TRBV6-5 with TRBJ2-5; perhaps D is TRBD1 or TRBD2 (6 bases each). The length of the CDR3 is 12 residues. Per germline, CDR1 MNHEY and CDR2 SVGAGI. The CDR3 coding sequence is TGTGCCAGCAGCCAAGGAGGGGGTGGAACGTCCTTC. Translating it yields CASSQGGGGTSF.

The table lists this clonotype with a few counts. The rearrangement joins TRBV12-3 or TRBV12-4 to TRBJ1-1; a possible D gene is TRBD1 (6 bases). This CDR3 contains 14 residues. V was shortened by 1 base and J by 4 bases, with 10 bases between the two germline ends. CDR3 bases: TGTGCCAGCAGTTTAGGGGGGGGCGTCACTGAAGCTTTCTTT. It yields the protein CASSLGGGVTEAFF.

This chain links TRBV6-1 with TRBJ2-2; either TRBD1 or TRBD2 may fit D (5 bases each). Looked up from germline, CDR1 is MNHNS and CDR2 is SASEGT. V was trimmed by 6 bases and J by 4 bases, leaving 12 bases between them. The CDR3 totals 14 residues. The CDR3 coding sequence is TGTGCCAGCAGCCCGGGACGGAGCACCGGGGAGCTGTTTTTT. Translating gives CASSPGRSTGELFF.